One and the same sample provided the 26 T cell receptor beta chains below, sequenced in a study of blood T cell repertoires in COVID-19. Some clones are missing from TCRdb's copy, which holds only in-frame ones; the method was immunoSEQ multiplex PCR. Of tens of thousands of clones in the sample, 80% to 90% were seen once. Sequencing was carried out using PBMCs or T cells enriched from blood (not recorded which). Every receptor here comes from a woman aged 40-49 years with acute COVID-19.

The V and J genes are TRBV29-1 and TRBJ1-4, with no clear D. In germline, CDR1 is SQVTM, CDR2 ANQGSEA. The CDR3 totals 12 residues. Trimming pared 4 bases from V and 3 bases from J, leaving 6 bases between. CDR3 sequence (DNA): TGCAGCGTTGGTTTAGCTAATGAAAAACTGTTTTTT. Translated: CSVGLANEKLFF.

The J gene is TRBJ1-3, the V gene TRBV18, with no clear D. The CDR3 is 15 amino acids. The V gene lost 1 base and the J gene lost 2 bases, with 9 bases spanning the gap. Germline V CDR1 and CDR2: KGHSH, LQKENI. CDR3 protein: CASSPRGEPGNTIYF. The CDR3 DNA reads as TGTGCCAGCTCACCACGCGGGGAACCTGGAAACACCATATATTTT.

The chain combines TRBV4-1 with TRBJ2-7; TRBD2 aligns across 10 bases. V was clipped by 4 bases and J by 6 bases; unmatched bases: 18. From germline, CDR1 is MGHRA and CDR2 YSYEKL. The CDR3 is made up of 18 amino acids. Here the CDR3 reads CASSREHPGLAPVGEQYF. The CDR3 coding sequence is TGCGCCAGCAGCCGAGAACACCCGGGACTAGCGCCCGTGGGCGAGCAGTACTTC.

The sample holds one count of this clone. V usage is TRBV18 and J usage is TRBJ2-1; no reliable D call. V lost 6 bases and J 5 bases, leaving 5 bases between the germline ends. The CDR3 runs 11 residues. Germline CDR1 reads KGHSH; CDR2 reads LQKENI. The CDR3 is CASSRDNEQFF. DNA for the CDR3: TGTGCCAGCTCCCGGGACAATGAGCAGTTCTTC.

This clone was seen a few times. CDR3 DNA sequence: TGTGCCAGCAGCCAAGACCCTGGAGGGAGGGCCGGGGACGAGCAGTACTTC. Amino acid sequence: CASSQDPGGRAGDEQYF. The chain links TRBV3-1 (or the pseudogene TRBV3-2) to TRBJ2-7; 7 bases are a match to TRBD2. Germline values: CDR1 LGHDT, CDR2 YNNKEL (reference sequence). The CDR3 spans 17 residues. The J segment lost 5 bases and the V segment lost 0 bases, leaving 13 bases of the junction unmatched.

The V call is TRBV10-1, the J call TRBJ2-7; a weak D match, TRBD2 (6 bases). The CDR3 sequence is 14 residues long. Germline-derived CDR1 and CDR2 are WNHNN and SYGVQD (reference sequence). With 11 bases removed from V and 2 bases from J, the gap between germline ends came to 19 bases. The chain's CDR3 is CAPPRDGSTYEQYF. The CDR3 bases are TGCGCCCCTCCGCGGGACGGGTCAACCTACGAGCAGTACTTC.

This sequence joins TRBV5-6 and TRBJ1-5; D not certain. In germline, CDR1 is SGHDT, CDR2 YYEEEE. V shed 0 bases and J shed 2 bases, with 3 bases lying between them. This CDR3 is built from 13 residues. DNA of the CDR3: TGTGCCAGCAGCTTGGCCGGCAATCAGCCCCAGCATTTT. Protein product: CASSLAGNQPQHF.

This rearrangement joins TRBV19 to TRBJ1-1, with D possibly being TRBD1 (5 bases). V shed 1 base and J shed 6 bases, with 15 bases lying between them. Germline lookup yields CDR1 LNHDA and CDR2 SQIVND (reference sequence). The length of the CDR3 is 15 residues. Here the CDR3 reads CASSIVKFGAAEAFF. CDR3 DNA: TGTGCCAGTAGTATAGTAAAGTTTGGGGCGGCTGAAGCTTTCTTT.

This clone was counted between two and nine times. Other DNA sequences in this sample translate to the same CDR3. This chain joins TRBV15 and TRBJ1-2; 11 bases line up with TRBD1. CDR1 and CDR2 from the germline V gene are LNHNV and YYDKDF (reference sequence). V trimming: 5 bases; J trimming: 2 bases; junction bases outside the gene matches: 4. This CDR3 contains 15 residues. CDR3 amino acids: CATSSGTGGNYGYTF. The CDR3 bases are TGTGCCACCAGCTCCGGGACAGGGGGAAACTATGGCTACACCTTC.

The chain is built from TRBV5-1 and TRBJ2-5, with TRBD2 matching 9 bases. CDR1 and CDR2 from the germline V gene are SGHRS and YFSETQ. The CDR3 has 14 residues. The J segment lost 5 bases and the V segment lost 4 bases, leaving 6 bases of the junction unmatched. The CDR3 DNA is TGCGCCAGCAGCGCGGGACTAGCTCGCGAGACCCAGTACTTC. Translating gives CASSAGLARETQYF.

The rearrangement joins TRBV27 to TRBJ1-5; no clear D. Germline V lookup: CDR1 MNHEY, CDR2 SMNVEV (reference sequence). The germline V and J ends were trimmed by 0 bases and 2 bases, with 8 bases remaining between them. The CDR3 is made up of 15 amino acids. CDR3 sequence reads: CASSLSWRGNQPQHF. CDR3 DNA: TGTGCCAGCAGTTTATCGTGGAGGGGCAATCAGCCCCAGCATTTT.

The chain employs TRBV7-8 and TRBJ1-5, with a weak D call TRBD1 (6 bases). Trimming cost V 3 bases and J 4 bases, with 22 bases left between them. The CDR3 totals 18 residues. Germline V gene data show CDR1 as SGHVS and CDR2 as FQNEAQ. DNA for the CDR3: TGTGCCAGCAGCTTGGCCTCTACAGGGCCCTTCACGAATCAGCCCCAGCATTTT. Protein: CASSLASTGPFTNQPQHF.

The chain uses TRBV28 and TRBJ1-2; unclear D gene. CDR1 and CDR2 (germline): MDHEN, SYDVKM. There are 12 residues in the CDR3. Trimming stripped 6 bases from V and 3 bases from J, with 8 bases between. The CDR3 nucleotides read TGTGCCAGCAGCGACTCTTACTATGGCTACACCTTC. Amino acids: CASSDSYYGYTF.

This clone was seen only a few times. This chain connects TRBV7-2 to TRBJ1-3; D gene ambiguous. V was pared by 2 bases and J by 4 bases, with 15 bases between. Germline V gene data show CDR1 as SGHTA and CDR2 as FQGNSA. CDR3 length: 16 residues. CDR3 residues: CASSLNPVAGGNTIYF. The DNA for the CDR3 is TGTGCCAGCAGCTTAAACCCCGTGGCGGGGGGAAACACCATATATTTT.

The chain carries TRBV2 and TRBJ2-2; D gene ambiguous. Germline CDR1 is SNHLY and CDR2 is FYNNEI. The CDR3 has 15 residues. V gave up 3 bases and J gave up 0 bases, with 8 bases separating them. The CDR3 nucleotides read TGTGCCAGCAGTGAGCGGCACACGAACACCGGGGAGCTGTTTTTT. This encodes CASSERHTNTGELFF.

V gene TRBV7-8 combines with J gene TRBJ2-5; tentatively, D is TRBD2 (6 bases). The germline V and J ends were trimmed by 5 bases and 5 bases, with 18 bases remaining between them. This CDR3 has 15 amino acids. Per germline, CDR1 SGHVS and CDR2 FQNEAQ. DNA for the CDR3: TGTGCCAGCAGCCCACCCGGGGCGGGGTGGGAGACCCAGTACTTC. Its protein is CASSPPGAGWETQYF.

The V call is TRBV4-2, the J call TRBJ1-1; maybe TRBD1 (5 bases). The V end lost 4 bases, the J end lost 3 bases, and 12 bases lay between the germline ends. Germline lookup yields CDR1 LGHNA and CDR2 YNFKEQ. There are 14 residues in the CDR3. CDR3 region: CASSLNGGDTEAFF. DNA of the CDR3: TGTGCCAGCAGCCTGAACGGGGGAGACACTGAAGCTTTCTTT.

CDR3 sequence reads: CASSLGGYGNQPQHF. CDR3 DNA sequence: TGTGCCAGCAGTTTGGGGGGTTACGGCAATCAGCCCCAGCATTTT. This chain connects TRBV27 to TRBJ1-5; TRBD1 might be the D (5 bases). This CDR3 spans 15 amino acids. CDR1 is MNHEY, CDR2 SMNVEV, per germline (reference sequence). V lost 3 bases to trimming and J lost 2 bases, with 11 bases between them.

This chain joins TRBV4-1 and TRBJ2-7; 11 bases line up with TRBD2. V lost 2 bases to trimming and J lost 0 bases; unmatched junction nucleotides: 18. CDR3 length equals 21 residues. Germline V gene lookup returns CDR1 MGHRA and CDR2 YSYEKL. This chain's CDR3 is CASSQPWGMVAGGPSSYEQYF. The CDR3 DNA reads TGCGCCAGCAGCCAACCCTGGGGTATGGTAGCGGGAGGGCCGAGCTCCTACGAGCAGTACTTC.

The genes are TRBV4-2 and TRBJ1-1; perhaps TRBD1 as D (5 bases). Germline values: CDR1 LGHNA, CDR2 YNFKEQ. The germline V and J ends were trimmed by 0 bases and 1 base, with 9 bases remaining between them. The CDR3 has 15 amino acids. CDR3 nucleotide sequence: TGTGCCAGCAGCCAAGATGTCCAGGGGAACACTGAAGCTTTCTTT. This codes for CASSQDVQGNTEAFF.

The V call is TRBV19, the J call TRBJ1-2; TRBD1 is a possible D gene (5 bases). The CDR3 is made up of 14 amino acids. Germline CDR1 reads LNHDA; CDR2 reads SQIVND (reference sequence). V gave up 7 bases and J gave up 1 base, with 13 bases separating them. The CDR3 spells CASKVMQGNYGYTF. CDR3 DNA: TGTGCCAGTAAAGTGATGCAGGGTAACTATGGCTACACCTTC.

This clone turned up a few times. The V call is TRBV7-9, the J call TRBJ2-1, with TRBD2 as a possible D gene (6 bases). The CDR3 has 15 residues. V was clipped by 5 bases and J by 1 base, with 12 bases between them. Germline V gives CDR1 SEHNR, CDR2 FQNEAQ (reference sequence). CDR3 amino acids: CASSPSSGSYNEQFF. Written as DNA, the CDR3 is TGTGCCAGCAGCCCAAGCAGCGGGTCCTACAATGAGCAGTTCTTC.

The V call is TRBV6-5, the J call TRBJ2-3; possible D gene TRBD1, 6 bases. The CDR3 extends over 14 amino acids. Trimming removed 0 bases at V and 6 bases at J, with 10 bases between. Germline assignment: CDR1 MNHEY and CDR2 SVGAGI. Here the CDR3 reads CASSYSRGGDTQYF. Written as DNA, the CDR3 is TGTGCCAGCAGTTACTCCAGGGGCGGGGATACGCAGTATTTT.

The chain links TRBV5-1 to TRBJ1-5; D gene ambiguous. Germline CDR1 SGHRS, CDR2 YFSETQ. Trimming took off 6 bases at V and 6 bases at J, with 13 bases between the two ends. The CDR3 sequence is 13 residues long. The chain's CDR3 is CASTIAPGQPQHF. CDR3 coding DNA: TGCGCCAGCACCATTGCCCCGGGTCAGCCCCAGCATTTT.

The rearrangement joins TRBV3-1 (or the pseudogene TRBV3-2) to TRBJ2-2; TRBD2 matches at 13 bases. The CDR3 sequence is 16 residues long. CDR1 and CDR2 from the germline V gene are LGHDT and YNNKEL (reference sequence). The V segment lost 4 bases and the J segment 3 bases; nucleotides outside the gene matches: 2. Here the CDR3 reads CASSPGLAGDTGELFF. In nucleotides, the CDR3 is TGTGCCAGCAGCCCCGGACTAGCGGGAGACACCGGGGAGCTGTTTTTT.

V usage is TRBV29-1 and J usage is TRBJ2-7; 9 nucleotides align to TRBD2. Looked up from germline, CDR1 is SQVTM and CDR2 is ANQGSEA. V lost 6 bases to trimming and J lost 2 bases; unmatched junction nucleotides: 8. The CDR3 runs 14 residues. The CDR3 nucleotides are TGCAGCGTCCGTCTAGCGGGAAGAACCTACGAGCAGTACTTC. Translated: CSVRLAGRTYEQYF.